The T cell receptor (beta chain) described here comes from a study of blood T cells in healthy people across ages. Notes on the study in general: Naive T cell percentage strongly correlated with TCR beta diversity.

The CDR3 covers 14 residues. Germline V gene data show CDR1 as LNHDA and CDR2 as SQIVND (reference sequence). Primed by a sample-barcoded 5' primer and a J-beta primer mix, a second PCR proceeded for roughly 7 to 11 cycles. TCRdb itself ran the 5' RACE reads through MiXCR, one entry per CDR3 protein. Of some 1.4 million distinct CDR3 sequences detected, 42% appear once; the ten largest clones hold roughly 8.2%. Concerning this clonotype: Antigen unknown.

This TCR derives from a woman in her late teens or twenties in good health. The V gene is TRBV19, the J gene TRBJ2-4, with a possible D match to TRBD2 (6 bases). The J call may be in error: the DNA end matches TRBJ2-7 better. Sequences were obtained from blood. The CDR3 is CASSIEGGNYEQYF. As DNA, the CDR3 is TGTGCCAGTAGTATAGAAGGAGGGAACTACGAGCAGTACTTC.